The rows below give T cell receptor beta chains drawn from one sample of a study of T-cell memory formation after mild COVID-19. TCRdb itself ran the 5' RACE reads through MiXCR, one entry per CDR3 protein. The repertoire holds around 470,000 distinct CDR3 sequences, with 15% to 25% as singletons. Sequencing used PBMCs or a T cell subset sorted from them (not recorded which). The origin of the receptors is an adult woman who had mild COVID-19 (a few samples of this study predate the infection). Cell type and time point are not known. Both conserved end residues are part of each CDR3. A D gene is named only where the DNA matches it firmly. Clone sizes are given selectively: once, few, many, or a class where the clone is expanded.

d_call	v_call	clone_size	j_call	cdr3_aa	cdr3_nt
TRBD2	TRBV5-1	-	TRBJ2-7	CASSRGGQGYEQYF	TGCGCCAGCAGCCGGGGGGGGCAAGGTTACGAGCAGTACTTC
TRBD1	TRBV24-1	few	TRBJ2-3	CATSDSHRGQTDTQYF	TGTGCCACCAGTGATAGCCACAGGGGGCAAACAGATACGCAGTATTTT
-	TRBV30	-	TRBJ1-5	CAWSLDGNQPQHF	TGTGCCTGGAGTTTAGACGGAAATCAGCCCCAGCATTTT
TRBD2	TRBV20-1	once	TRBJ2-3	CSAGLAGVADTQYF	TGCAGTGCGGGACTAGCGGGGGTAGCAGATACGCAGTATTTT
TRBD1	TRBV2	-	TRBJ1-6	CASSASGTGVSPLHF	TGTGCCAGCAGTGCGTCCGGGACAGGGGTTTCACCCCTCCACTTT
TRBD2	TRBV20-1	-	TRBJ2-7	CSATGGGAYEQYF	TGCAGTGCCACAGGCGGGGGGGCCTACGAGCAGTACTTC
TRBD1	TRBV6-6	-	TRBJ2-7	CASSAQGNPTYEQYF	TGTGCCAGCAGCGCACAGGGGAACCCCACCTACGAGCAGTACTTC
TRBD2	TRBV20-1	few	TRBJ2-7	CSARHSPSGGIYEQYF	TGCAGTGCTAGACATAGCCCTAGCGGGGGGATTTACGAGCAGTACTTC
TRBD2	TRBV12-3/TRBV12-4	-	TRBJ2-5	CASRRTSGAPYF	TGTGCCAGCAGACGGACTAGCGGGGCTCCGTACTTC
TRBD1	TRBV7-2	-	TRBJ2-3	CASSLGQGAVDTQYF	TGTGCCAGCAGCTTAGGGCAGGGGGCCGTAGATACGCAGTATTTT
TRBD2	TRBV20-1	-	TRBJ2-5	CSGWASGSETQYF	TGCAGTGGGTGGGCTAGCGGGAGCGAGACCCAGTACTTC
TRBD1	TRBV20-1	-	TRBJ1-5	CSVTGGLNRGLSNQPQHF	TGCAGTGTTACTGGGGGGTTGAACAGGGGTCTAAGCAATCAGCCCCAGCATTTT
TRBD2	TRBV6-2/TRBV6-3	few	TRBJ2-1	CASSHMTSGTEQFF	TGTGCCAGCAGTCACATGACTAGCGGGACTGAGCAGTTCTTC
TRBD2	TRBV7-2	many	TRBJ2-7	CASSFPSSGRSRYEQYF	TGTGCCAGCAGCTTCCCCTCTAGCGGGAGGAGCCGGTACGAGCAGTACTTC
TRBD2	TRBV12-3/TRBV12-4	-	TRBJ2-3	CASSFAGGRDTQYF	TGTGCCAGCAGTTTTGCGGGGGGCCGGGATACGCAGTATTTT